This TCR beta chain was sequenced during a study of T cell repertoires in cytomegalovirus infection. Turning to the study itself: TCR beta signatures that were public indicated CMV infection and matching HLA type.

Notes on this clonotype: The antigen remains undetermined. A much larger clone lies a single base off, so this may be a read error.

Notes on the study in general: Totalled public TCR beta family frequency picked out people who carried CMV plus the relevant HLA. The ex vivo response was dominated by HLA-C-restricted CMV-specific TCR beta clonotypes.

CDR1 and CDR2 from the germline V gene are SGHTA and FQGNSA. This CDR3 has 15 amino acids. TCRdb called the reads again in MiXCR, with one record for every CDR3 protein. This table has around 350,000 distinct CDR3 sequences, approximately 18% appearing once. Sequenced sample: PBMCs. This TCR was recovered from a human donor in good health (CMV status not recorded). Some clones in this sample may be carry-over from other donors' samples. The chain carries TRBV7-2 and TRBJ2-7; 12 nucleotides line up with TRBD2. The chain's CDR3 is CASSLAGTSGFEQCF. CDR3 DNA: TGTGCCAGCAGCTTGGCCGGGACTAGCGGGTTCGAGCAGTGCTTC.